The 15 T cell receptor beta chains presented below share a single source sample, sequenced in a study of blood T cell repertoires in COVID-19. Produced via immunoSEQ multiplex PCR; TCRdb's table is partial and in-frame only. The sample carries fewer than 250,000 clones, about nine tenths recorded once. Sequenced input: peripheral blood. The receptors were sampled from a woman in her forties with acute or convalescent COVID-19.

This chain joins TRBV12-3 or TRBV12-4 and TRBJ2-3, with TRBD2 as a possible D gene (5 bases). Trimming left V 6 bases short and J 8 bases short, with 12 bases between. There are 12 residues in the CDR3. The CDR3 coding sequence is TGTGCCAGCAGGGGCCCTGCGGGTACGCAGTATTTT. It is translated as CASRGPAGTQYF.

J is TRBJ2-5 and V is TRBV3-1 (or the pseudogene TRBV3-2); D may be TRBD2 (5 bases). Germline CDR1 is LGHDT and CDR2 is YNNKEL (reference sequence). There are 13 residues in the CDR3. V lost 4 bases and J 1 base, leaving 7 bases between the germline ends. DNA of the CDR3: TGTGCCAGCAGCCTCCGGGGCCAAGAGACCCAGTACTTC. Translating gives CASSLRGQETQYF.

The rearrangement links TRBV5-4 to TRBJ2-1; 8 bases line up with TRBD1. Germline CDR1 SGHNT, CDR2 YYREEE (reference sequence). This CDR3 has 14 residues. Unmatched junction bases numbered 6, after V lost 1 base and J lost 9 bases. CDR3 nucleotides: TGTGCCAGCAGCTTGCCGATACAGGGGGGTGAGCAGTTCTTC. As protein: CASSLPIQGGEQFF.

V gene TRBV5-4 combines with J gene TRBJ1-1; D ambiguous. V gave up 2 bases and J gave up 0 bases, with 11 bases separating them. This CDR3 spans 15 amino acids. Germline V gives CDR1 SGHNT, CDR2 YYREEE (reference sequence). DNA for the CDR3: TGTGCCAGCAGCTTAAACGGTTACCTGAACACTGAAGCTTTCTTT. It yields the protein CASSLNGYLNTEAFF. Full variable domain (remainder filled in from reference TRBV5-4 and TRBJ1-1): ETGVTQSPTHLIKTRGQQVTLRCSSQSGHNTVSWYQQALGQGPQFIFQYYREEENGRGNFPPRFSGLQFPNYSSELNVNALELDDSALYLCASSLNGYLNTEAFFGQGTRLTVV.

The J gene is TRBJ2-5, the V gene TRBV27; 7 nucleotides align to TRBD1. CDR1 is MNHEY, CDR2 SMNVEV, per germline (reference sequence). The CDR3 is 11 residues long. With V trimmed by 6 bases and J by 8 bases, 3 bases remained unmatched. The CDR3 region has the DNA TGTGCCAGCAGCGACAGGGAAACCCAGTACTTC. This translates into CASSDRETQYF.

The rearrangement links TRBV5-1 to TRBJ1-1, with TRBD1 as a possible D gene (6 bases). Germline CDR1 and CDR2: SGHRS and YFSETQ. The CDR3 spans 13 residues. V lost 4 bases to trimming and J lost 3 bases, with 10 bases between them. CDR3 region: CASSGTGYTEAFF. The CDR3 DNA reads TGCGCCAGCAGCGGTACAGGGTACACTGAAGCTTTCTTT.

The V and J genes are TRBV5-4 and TRBJ2-5, with D maybe TRBD1 (6 bases). The CDR3 is made up of 14 amino acids. Trimming stripped 4 bases from V and 5 bases from J, with 15 bases between. Germline V gene sequence: CDR1 SGHNT, CDR2 YYREEE (reference sequence). As DNA, the CDR3 is TGTGCCAGCAGCCGAAACAGGGAGCTGGAGACCCAGTACTTC. It translates to CASSRNRELETQYF.

The V call is TRBV4-1, the J call TRBJ1-6; no firm D call. This CDR3 has 13 amino acids. Between the trimmed V and J ends, which lost 4 bases and 5 bases, there was a span of 6 bases. Germline V gene sequence: CDR1 MGHRA, CDR2 YSYEKL. The CDR3 loop reads CASSPRNNSPLHF. In DNA, the CDR3 is TGCGCCAGCAGCCCGCGAAATAATTCACCCCTCCACTTT.

The count of this clone is one. This chain links TRBV19 with TRBJ2-5; 10 bases align to TRBD2. Germline-derived CDR1 and CDR2 are LNHDA and SQIVND (reference sequence). CDR3 length: 16 amino acids. V lost 6 bases to trimming and J lost 5 bases; unmatched junction nucleotides: 12. In DNA form, the CDR3 reads TGTGCCAGTAGCAGGGCCAGCGGGGGGGGCCATGAGACCCAGTACTTC. Protein sequence: CASSRASGGGHETQYF.

CDR3: CASSPVAQGAVGYTF. CDR3 coding DNA: TGTGCCAGCAGTCCTGTCGCGCAGGGGGCGGTAGGCTACACCTTC. The gene calls are TRBV27 and TRBJ1-2; the match to TRBD1 covers 8 bases. The CDR3 consists of 15 residues. The V gene end was trimmed by 5 bases and the J gene end by 8 bases; junction bases not matched to a gene: 13. Germline CDR1 and CDR2: MNHEY and SMNVEV (reference sequence).

This clone showed up just once. The V and J genes are TRBV5-1 and TRBJ2-4, with TRBD1 matching over 10 bases. The CDR3 runs 16 residues. After removal of 4 bases from V and 8 bases from J, the junction contained 12 bases not matched to a gene. Germline assignment: CDR1 SGHRS and CDR2 YFSETQ. CDR3 sequence (DNA): TGCGCCAGCAGCACAAACCGACAGGGGGCTACGGACATTCAGTACTTC. Protein product: CASSTNRQGATDIQYF.

V and J are TRBV2 and TRBJ1-4, with D unresolved. Deletions cut 7 bases from V and 4 bases from J, with 10 bases between. Germline CDR1 and CDR2: SNHLY and FYNNEI. The CDR3 totals 13 residues. The CDR3 here is CASMTENNEKLFF. The CDR3 DNA reads as TGTGCCAGCATGACGGAGAATAATGAAAAACTGTTTTTT.

The V gene is TRBV19, the J gene TRBJ2-2, with D perhaps matching TRBD2 (6 bases). Trimming removed 6 bases from V and 5 bases from J, with 16 bases in between. CDR3 length: 15 amino acids. Germline V CDR1 and CDR2: LNHDA, SQIVND (reference sequence). CDR3 loop: CASRLSGTETGELFF. CDR3 bases: TGTGCCAGTAGGCTATCCGGGACTGAAACCGGGGAGCTGTTTTTT.

J is TRBJ1-2 and V is TRBV6-2 or TRBV6-3, with TRBD1 as a possible D gene (5 bases). V was shortened by 4 bases and J by 8 bases, with 14 bases between the two germline ends. Per the germline V gene, CDR1 is MNHEY and CDR2 is SVGEGT. The CDR3 is 13 amino acids. CDR3 nucleotides: TGTGCCAGCAGTTTCACAGGCTACAGGGGCTACACCTTC. Translation gives CASSFTGYRGYTF.

There are a few counts of this clone. The J gene is TRBJ1-1, the V gene TRBV19; D ambiguous. Germline CDR1 reads LNHDA; CDR2 reads SQIVND (reference sequence). Trimming pared 5 bases from V and 4 bases from J, leaving 14 bases between. The CDR3 covers 14 residues. CDR3 residues: CASSPRYSSTEAFF. The DNA of the CDR3 is TGTGCCAGTAGTCCCCGCTATAGTTCCACTGAAGCTTTCTTT.